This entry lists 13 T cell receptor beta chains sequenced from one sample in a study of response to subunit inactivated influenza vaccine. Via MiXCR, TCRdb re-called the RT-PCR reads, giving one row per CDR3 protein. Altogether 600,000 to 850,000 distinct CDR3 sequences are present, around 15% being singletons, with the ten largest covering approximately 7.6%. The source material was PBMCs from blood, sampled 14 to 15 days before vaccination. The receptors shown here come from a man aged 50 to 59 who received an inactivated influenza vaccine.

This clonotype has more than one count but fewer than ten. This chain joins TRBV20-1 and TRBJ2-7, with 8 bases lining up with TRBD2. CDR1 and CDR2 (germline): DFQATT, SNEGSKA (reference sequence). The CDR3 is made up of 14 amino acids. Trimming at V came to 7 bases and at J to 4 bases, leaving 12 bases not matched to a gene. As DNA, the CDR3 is TGCAGTGGGGTTAGACGGGGGGGCTTGTACGAGCAGTACTTC. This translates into CSGVRRGGLYEQYF.

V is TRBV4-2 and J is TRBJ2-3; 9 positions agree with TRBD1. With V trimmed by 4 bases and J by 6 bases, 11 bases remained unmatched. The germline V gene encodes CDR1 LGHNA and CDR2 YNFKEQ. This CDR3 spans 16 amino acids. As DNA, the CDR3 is TGTGCCAGCAGCCCGATACAGGGGGCCGAAGTGGATACGCAGTATTTT. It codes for CASSPIQGAEVDTQYF.

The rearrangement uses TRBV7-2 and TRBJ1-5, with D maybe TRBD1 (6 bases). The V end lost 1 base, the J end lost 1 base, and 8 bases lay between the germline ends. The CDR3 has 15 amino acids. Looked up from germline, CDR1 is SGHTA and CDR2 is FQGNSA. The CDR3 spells CASSLVRGSNQPQHF. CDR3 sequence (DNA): TGTGCCAGCAGCTTAGTCAGGGGAAGCAATCAGCCCCAGCATTTT.

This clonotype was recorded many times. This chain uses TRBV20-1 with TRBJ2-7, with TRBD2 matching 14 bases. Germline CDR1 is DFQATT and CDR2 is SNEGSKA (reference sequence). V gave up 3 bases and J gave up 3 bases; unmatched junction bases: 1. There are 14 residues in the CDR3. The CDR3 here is CSARGLAGDYEQYF. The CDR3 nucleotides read TGCAGTGCTAGGGGACTAGCGGGGGACTACGAGCAGTACTTC.

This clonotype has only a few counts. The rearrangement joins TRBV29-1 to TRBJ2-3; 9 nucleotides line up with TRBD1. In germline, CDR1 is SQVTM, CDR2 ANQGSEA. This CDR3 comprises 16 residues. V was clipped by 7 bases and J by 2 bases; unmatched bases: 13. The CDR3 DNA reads TGCAGCGCTGCAGGGGACAGGGATCCTCACACAGATACGCAGTATTTT. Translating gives CSAAGDRDPHTDTQYF.

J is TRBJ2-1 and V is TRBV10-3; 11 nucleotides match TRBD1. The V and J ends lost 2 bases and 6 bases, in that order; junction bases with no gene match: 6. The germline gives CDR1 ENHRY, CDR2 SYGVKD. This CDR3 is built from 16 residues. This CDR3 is CAISEAEGTGGNEQFF. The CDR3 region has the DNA TGTGCCATCAGTGAGGCCGAAGGGACAGGGGGCAATGAGCAGTTCTTC.

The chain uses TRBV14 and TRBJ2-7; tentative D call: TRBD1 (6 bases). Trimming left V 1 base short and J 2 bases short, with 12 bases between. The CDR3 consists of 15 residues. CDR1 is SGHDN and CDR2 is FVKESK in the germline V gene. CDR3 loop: CASSQVQGSAYEQYF. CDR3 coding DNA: TGTGCCAGCAGCCAAGTGCAGGGGTCCGCCTACGAGCAGTACTTC.

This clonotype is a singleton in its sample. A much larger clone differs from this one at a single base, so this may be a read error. The CDR3 sequence: CASSPRRKASYEQYF. The CDR3 DNA reads as TGTGCCAGCAGTCCGCGTCGGAAGGCCTCCTACGAGCAGTACTTC. The chain couples TRBV28 to TRBJ2-7, with D unresolved. Germline V gene sequence: CDR1 MDHEN, CDR2 SYDVKM. Trimming took 5 bases from V and 0 from J, leaving 14 bases between them. The CDR3 totals 15 residues.

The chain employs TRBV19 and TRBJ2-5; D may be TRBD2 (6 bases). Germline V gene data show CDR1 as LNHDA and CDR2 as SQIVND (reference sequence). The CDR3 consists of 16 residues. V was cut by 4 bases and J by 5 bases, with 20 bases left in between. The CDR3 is CASSSGRTSRGETQYF. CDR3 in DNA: TGTGCCAGTAGTAGTGGTAGGACATCCCGGGGGGAGACCCAGTACTTC. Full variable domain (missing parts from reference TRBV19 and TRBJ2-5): DGGITQSPKYLFRKEGQNVTLSCEQNLNHDAMYWYRQDPGQGLRLIYYSQIVNDFQKGDIAEGYSVSREKKESFPLTVTSAQKNPTAFYLCASSSGRTSRGETQYFGPGTRLLVL.

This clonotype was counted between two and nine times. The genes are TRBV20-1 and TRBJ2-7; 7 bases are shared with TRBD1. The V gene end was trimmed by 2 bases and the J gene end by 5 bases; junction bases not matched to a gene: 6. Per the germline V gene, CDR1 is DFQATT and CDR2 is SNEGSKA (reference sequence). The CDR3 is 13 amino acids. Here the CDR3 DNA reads TGCAGTGCTAGAAGGGACAGAGGCCACGAGCAGTACTTC. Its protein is CSARRDRGHEQYF.

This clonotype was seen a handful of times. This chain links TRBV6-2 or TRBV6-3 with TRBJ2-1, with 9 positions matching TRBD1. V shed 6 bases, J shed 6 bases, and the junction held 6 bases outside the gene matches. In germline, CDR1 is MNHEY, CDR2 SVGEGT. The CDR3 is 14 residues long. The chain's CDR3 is CASSLPGQGNEQFF. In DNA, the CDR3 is TGTGCCAGCAGCCTCCCGGGACAGGGCAATGAGCAGTTCTTC.

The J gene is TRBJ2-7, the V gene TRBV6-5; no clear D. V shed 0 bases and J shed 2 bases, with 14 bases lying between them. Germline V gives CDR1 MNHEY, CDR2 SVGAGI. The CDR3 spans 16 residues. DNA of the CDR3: TGTGCCAGCAGTTACTCGTCCCCCCGGGTAGCCTACGAGCAGTACTTC. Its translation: CASSYSSPRVAYEQYF.

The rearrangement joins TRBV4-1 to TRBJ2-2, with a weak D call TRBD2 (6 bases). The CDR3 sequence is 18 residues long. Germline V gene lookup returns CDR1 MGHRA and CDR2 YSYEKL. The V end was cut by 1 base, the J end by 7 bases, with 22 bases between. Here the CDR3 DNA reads TGCGCCAGCAGCCAAGCGCCCCTGAGAACTAGCAGGGTCGGGGAGCTGTTTTTT. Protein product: CASSQAPLRTSRVGELFF.